These 10 T cell receptor beta chains originate from one sample sequenced in a study of T cell responses to AZD1222 COVID-19 vaccine. Method: immunoSEQ multiplex PCR; TCRdb's copy keeps in-frame clones and lacks some. The data show over 150,000 clones, with approximately 93% seen just once and approximately 3.7% held by the top ten. This sample comprised peripheral blood, obtained 28 days after the second AZD1222 dose. The source is an adult who received the AZD1222 COVID-19 vaccine.

V and J are TRBV5-1 and TRBJ2-3; D possibly corresponds to TRBD1 (6 bases). This CDR3 has 12 amino acids. Looked up from germline, CDR1 is SGHRS and CDR2 is YFSETQ. Trimming removed 4 bases from V and 6 bases from J, with 9 bases in between. In nucleotides, the CDR3 is TGCGCCAGCAGCATCGGACAGGATACGCAGTATTTT. This translates into CASSIGQDTQYF.

The CDR3 reads CASSLGGPSRSTEAFF. The DNA of the CDR3 is TGCGCCAGCAGCTTGGGGGGCCCAAGCAGGTCCACTGAAGCTTTCTTT. This sequence joins TRBV5-1 and TRBJ1-1, with D perhaps TRBD1 (5 bases). Germline CDR1 reads SGHRS; CDR2 reads YFSETQ. The CDR3 length is 16 residues. The ends were cut back, 0 bases at V and 4 bases at J, with 16 bases in the middle. Full variable domain (rest looked up from reference TRBV5-1 and TRBJ1-1): KAGVTQTPRYLIKTRGQQVTLSCSPISGHRSVSWYQQTPGQGLQFLFEYFSETQRNKGNFPGRFSGRQFSNSRSEMNVSTLELGDSALYLCASSLGGPSRSTEAFFGQGTRLTVV.

The chain joins TRBV29-1 to TRBJ1-2, with D unresolved. The V gene's germline CDR1 is SQVTM and CDR2 ANQGSEA. CDR3 size: 12 residues. V lost 3 bases and J 5 bases, leaving 10 bases between the germline ends. DNA for the CDR3: TGCAGCGTTGAGTCCAGGATATATGGCTACACCTTC. Amino acids: CSVESRIYGYTF.

This chain joins TRBV24-1 and TRBJ2-2; the D gene is possibly TRBD1 (6 bases). From germline, CDR1 is KGHDR and CDR2 SFDVKD. The CDR3 has 15 residues. The ends were cut back, 5 bases at V and 7 bases at J, with 16 bases in the middle. The CDR3 bases are TGTGCCACCAGTGGGACGTCAGGGGCGGGCGGGGAGCTGTTTTTT. Translated, it gives CATSGTSGAGGELFF.

V and J are TRBV12-3 or TRBV12-4 and TRBJ1-2; TRBD1 matches 7 bases. The trim removed 7 bases at V and 0 bases at J, leaving 2 bases unmatched. The CDR3 extends over 13 amino acids. This CDR3 is CASTGQPNYGYTF. As DNA, the CDR3 is TGTGCCAGCACGGGACAGCCTAACTATGGCTACACCTTC.

This rearrangement joins TRBV11-2 to TRBJ1-1; D not resolved. This CDR3 has 16 residues. V gave up 5 bases and J gave up 4 bases, with 20 bases separating them. Germline lookup yields CDR1 SGHAT and CDR2 FQNNGV. The CDR3 loop is CASSPGVGIGITEAFF. CDR3 nucleotides: TGTGCCAGCAGCCCCGGAGTGGGCATTGGGATCACTGAAGCTTTCTTT.

This clone was seen just once. The chain carries TRBV25-1 and TRBJ2-1; perhaps TRBD1 as D (5 bases). The germline V gene has CDR1 MGHDK and CDR2 SYGVNS. V was trimmed by 8 bases and J by 2 bases, leaving 13 bases between them. The CDR3 has 14 residues. The CDR3 region is CASRATDAYNEQFF. CDR3 nucleotide sequence: TGTGCCAGCCGTGCGACAGACGCCTACAATGAGCAGTTCTTC. Full variable domain (remainder filled in from reference TRBV25-1 and TRBJ2-1): EADIYQTPRYLVIGTGKKITLECSQTMGHDKMYWYQQDPGMELHLIHYSYGVNSTEKGDLSSESTVSRIRTEHFPLTLESARPSHTSQYLCASRATDAYNEQFFGPGTRLTVL.

This rearrangement joins TRBV5-4 to TRBJ2-3, with 7 bases matching TRBD2. V lost 3 bases and J lost 2; bases outside the gene matches: 9. The CDR3 sequence is 16 residues long. Germline values: CDR1 SGHNT, CDR2 YYREEE (reference sequence). The CDR3 is CASSSGPSGITDTQYF. CDR3 coding DNA: TGTGCCAGCAGCTCAGGTCCTAGCGGAATCACAGATACGCAGTATTTT.

The chain employs TRBV6-5 and TRBJ1-1; D ambiguous. The CDR3 length is 15 residues. CDR1 is MNHEY and CDR2 is SVGAGI in the germline V gene. Trimming shortened V by 7 bases and J by 0 bases, and 15 bases separated the two germline ends. This CDR3 reads CASTGPWALNTEAFF. As DNA, the CDR3 is TGTGCCAGCACCGGGCCCTGGGCACTGAACACTGAAGCTTTCTTT.

DNA of the CDR3: TGCGCCAGCAGCTTGGGCCAGGGTTTTCCTAAGGGTTTCTTT. Its translation: CASSLGQGFPKGFF. This chain connects TRBV5-1 to TRBJ1-1; tentative D call: TRBD1 (5 bases). The V gene lost 0 bases and the J gene lost 13 bases, with 19 bases spanning the gap. This CDR3 contains 14 residues. Per the germline V gene, CDR1 is SGHRS and CDR2 is YFSETQ.